The 2 T cell receptor beta chains given below trace back to one sample, sequenced in a study of CD8 T cells in ankylosing spondylitis. TCRdb independently ran MiXCR on the 5' RACE reads; one entry per CDR3 protein. This sample has more than 100,000 distinct CDR3 sequences, with approximately 17% found just once. Study-wide findings and caveats: Ankylosing spondylitis blood appeared to be characterized by a TCR beta motif of fewer than ten highly homologous variants.

No antigens are known for them. Sequences were obtained from blood, either unsorted or a sorted T cell fraction (not recorded which). All receptors come from a male donor with ankylosing spondylitis.

This clonotype was picked up a small number of times. The genes are TRBV4-1 and TRBJ2-1; 11 bases line up with TRBD2. Germline trimming cut 0 bases from V and 9 bases from J; bases unmatched to any gene: 4. From germline, CDR1 is MGHRA and CDR2 YSYEKL. The length of the CDR3 is 15 residues. The CDR3 sequence: CASSQDPGLAVEQFF. The CDR3 region has the DNA TGCGCCAGCAGCCAAGACCCGGGACTAGCGGTTGAGCAGTTCTTC.

This clonotype was counted a few times. The chain uses TRBV19 and TRBJ1-2; 8 bases are shared with TRBD1. The junction had 3 bases not matched to a gene; V was cut back by 6 bases and J by 6 bases. The CDR3 totals 12 residues. Germline V gives CDR1 LNHDA, CDR2 SQIVND (reference sequence). The CDR3: CASSDRGHGYTF. The CDR3, as DNA: TGTGCCAGTAGCGACAGGGGCCATGGCTACACCTTC.